This TCR beta chain emerged from a study of human T cells and chemical hapten exposure. About the research overall: Sensitization involved placing 2% DPC onto a roughly 2 cm by roughly 2 cm region of upper inner arm skin.

TCRdb called the RACE reads again in MiXCR, with one record for every CDR3 protein. The table includes under 85,000 distinct CDR3 sequences, about 9.4% detected once. This clonotype was seen ten or more times. V lost 1 base and J lost 13; bases outside the gene matches: 2. The CDR3 totals 11 residues. Germline lookup yields CDR1 DFQATT and CDR2 SNEGSKA (reference sequence). Stated time point: patch test 1, 2 weeks after DPC sensitization. As for treatment: therapeutic diphenylcyclopropenone sensitization with weekly scalp DPC. Alopecia patients, 18 to 70 years old and DPC-suitable, served as donors. This clonotype was sampled from a woman aged 45-60 years with alopecia areata. Some clones in this sample may be carry-over from other donors' samples. The chain couples TRBV20-1 to TRBJ2-1; 9 bases fit TRBD2. Sequenced here: whole blood, sampled in connection with sensitization to the hapten diphenylcyclopropenone (DPC). CDR3 amino acids: CSARVREGQFF. CDR3 nucleotide sequence: TGCAGTGCTAGAGTGCGGGAGGGCCAGTTCTTC.